This record concerns one TCR beta chain sequence. The antigen is unknown. The data are from a study of post-analysis software for immune sequencing data. About the research overall: The disease courses spanned relapsing-remitting, secondary progressive and progressive-relapsing forms of multiple sclerosis. The study's findings and limits: Higher frequency in patients than in controls was seen for five TRBV segments, with TRBV5-6, TRBV5-1 and TRBV20-1 among them.

The V and J ends lost 0 bases and 0 bases respectively, with 12 bases between them. Germline V lookup: CDR1 ENHRY, CDR2 SYGVKD. This CDR3 comprises 18 residues. Carried by the TCR beta cDNA libraries were unique molecular identifiers. One entry per CDR3 protein results from TCRdb running MiXCR on the PCR reads. The data hold 800,000 to 950,000 distinct CDR3 sequences, with roughly half observed a single time. The sample comprised blood. The receptor's source is a girl aged 10-17 years with multiple sclerosis. The V call is TRBV10-3, the J call TRBJ2-6; D gene unclear. In DNA form, the CDR3 reads TGTGCCATCAGTGAGTCGAACGGGCTGATCTCTGGGGCCAACGTCCTGACTTTC. Amino acids: CAISESNGLISGANVLTF.